Reported below is one T cell receptor (beta chain). Only one count was recorded for this clonotype. This receptor's antigen is unknown. No quality values exist for individual bases; no much larger clone is one base distant. One read amounts to weak evidence. TCR beta VDJ combination and CDR3 sequence profiling used genomic DNA as the template. An Illumina HiSeq 2000 was used for TCR repertoire sequencing. The authors' analysis ran thus. TRBV/TRBJ rearrangement plots, CDR3 size and DJ length profiles, and Simpson's diversity index were used to assess repertoires. The most abundant DNA sequence in the deep sequencing data was defined as the immunodominant clone. CDR3 amino acid sequences were checked for sharing across subjects and were also compared against the VDJdb database and published repertoires. TCRdb applied fastp at Q25 and MiXCR to the public reads, then kept only in-frame beta chains. Rows with one shared CDR3 protein collapse into an entry with the most common genes and DNA. The V and J calls were not made by the authors but by TCRdb's processing. In all, the sample holds under 200,000 distinct CDR3 sequences, and about 64% of those were seen once. The biggest ten clones account for 35% to 55% of the sample.

This sample was included in a study of CD8+CD57+ T cells in acquired aplastic anemia (dated by TCRdb to 2017 to 2018). Regarding the complete study: A mean of approximately 3 ug of DNA, ranging from 0.2 to 27.4 ug, was extracted from sorted CD4+ and CD8+ cells.

Broader findings and caveats from the paper: Around 30 CD8+ CDR3 sequences were found to be shared between patients and controls, but these sequences appeared to be highly expressed in patients and within the immunodominant clones of the patients. No significant difference in CD8+ Simpson's diversity was found between patients and healthy controls (P=0.060).

TCR repertoires of sorted CD4+ and CD8+ blood T cells from severe aplastic anemia patients and healthy subjects were deep-sequenced in the study. Ficoll-Paque density gradient centrifugation was used to isolate peripheral blood mononuclear cells. Before DNA extraction, CD4+ and CD8+ T cells were sorted with FACS or magnetic beads. CDR1 WNHNN and CDR2 SYGVQD were looked up in the germline V gene (reference sequence). The trim is 0 bases for V and 4 bases for J, with a gap of 7 bases between the germline ends. Spanning cysteine to phenylalanine, the CDR3 consists of 14 amino acids. The retained sequence is limited to the CDR3, 42 bases, with the frame set at the first base.

The sequenced material came from sorted CD4+, CD8+, or CD8+CD57+ T cells (not recorded which) from PBMCs. The sequence links TRBV10-1 to TRBJ1-5; no D gene call is confident. The source of this sequence is a human donor with severe aplastic anemia or a healthy control (not recorded which). The sequence in DNA is TGCGCCAGCAGTGAGTCTGGTGGTAATCAGCCCCAGCATTTT. Translated, this is CASSESGGNQPQHF.